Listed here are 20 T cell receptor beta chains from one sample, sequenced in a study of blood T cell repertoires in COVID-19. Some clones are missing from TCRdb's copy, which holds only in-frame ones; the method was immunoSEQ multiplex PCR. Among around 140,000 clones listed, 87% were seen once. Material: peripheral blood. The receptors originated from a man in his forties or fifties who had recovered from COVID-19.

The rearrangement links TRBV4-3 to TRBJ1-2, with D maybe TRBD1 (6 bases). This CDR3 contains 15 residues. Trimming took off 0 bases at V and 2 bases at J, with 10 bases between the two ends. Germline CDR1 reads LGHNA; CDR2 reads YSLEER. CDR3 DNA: TGCGCCAGCAGCCAAGAAGGGCAGGGGAACTATGGCTACACCTTC. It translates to CASSQEGQGNYGYTF.

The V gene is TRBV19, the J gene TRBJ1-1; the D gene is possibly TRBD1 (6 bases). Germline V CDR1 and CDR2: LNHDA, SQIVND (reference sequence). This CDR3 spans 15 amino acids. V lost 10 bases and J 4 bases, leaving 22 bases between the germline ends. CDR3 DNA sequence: TGTGCCACCCAAAATGATGGGGGCGGGGGCACTGAAGCTTTCTTT. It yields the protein CATQNDGGGGTEAFF.

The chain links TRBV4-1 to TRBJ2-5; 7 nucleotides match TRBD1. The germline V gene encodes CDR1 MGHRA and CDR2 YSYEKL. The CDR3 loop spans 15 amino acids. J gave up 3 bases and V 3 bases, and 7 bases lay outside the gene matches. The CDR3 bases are TGCGCCAGCAGCCACCGACAGGGAATTGAAGAGACCCAGTACTTC. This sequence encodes CASSHRQGIEETQYF.

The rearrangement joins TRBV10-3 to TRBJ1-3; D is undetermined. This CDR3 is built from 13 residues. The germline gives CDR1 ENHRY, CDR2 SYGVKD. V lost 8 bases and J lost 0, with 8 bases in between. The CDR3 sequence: CAISPISGNTIYF. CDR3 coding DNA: TGTGCCATCTCACCTATCTCTGGAAACACCATATATTTT.

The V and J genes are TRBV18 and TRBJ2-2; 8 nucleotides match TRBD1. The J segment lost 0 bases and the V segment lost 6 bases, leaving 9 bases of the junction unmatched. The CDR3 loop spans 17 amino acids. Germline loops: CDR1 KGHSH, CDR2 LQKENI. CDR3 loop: CASSLGGQGSNTGELFF. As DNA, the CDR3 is TGTGCCAGCTCTCTCGGTGGACAGGGATCGAACACCGGGGAGCTGTTTTTT.

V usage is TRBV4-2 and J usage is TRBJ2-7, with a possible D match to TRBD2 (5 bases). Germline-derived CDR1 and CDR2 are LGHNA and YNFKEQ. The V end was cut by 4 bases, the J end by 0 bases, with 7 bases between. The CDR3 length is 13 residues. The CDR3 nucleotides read TGTGCCAGCAGCCCTCGGGACTCCTACGAGCAGTACTTC. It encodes CASSPRDSYEQYF.

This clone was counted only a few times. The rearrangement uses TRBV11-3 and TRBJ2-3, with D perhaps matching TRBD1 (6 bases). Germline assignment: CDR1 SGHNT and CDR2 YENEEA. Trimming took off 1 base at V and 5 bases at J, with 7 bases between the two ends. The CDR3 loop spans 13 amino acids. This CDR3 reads CASSLGRGDTQYF. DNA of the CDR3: TGTGCCAGCAGCTTAGGCAGGGGAGATACGCAGTATTTT.

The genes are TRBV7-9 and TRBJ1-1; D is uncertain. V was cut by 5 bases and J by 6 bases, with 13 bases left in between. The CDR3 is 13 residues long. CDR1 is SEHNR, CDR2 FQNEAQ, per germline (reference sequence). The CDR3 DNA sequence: TGTGCCAGCAGCCCGCCTCTTAGCGCTGAAGCTTTCTTT. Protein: CASSPPLSAEAFF. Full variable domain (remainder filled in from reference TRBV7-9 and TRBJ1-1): DTGVSQNPRHKITKRGQNVTFRCDPISEHNRLYWYRQTLGQGPEFLTYFQNEAQLEKSRLLSDRFSAERPKGSFSTLEIQRTEQGDSAMYLCASSPPLSAEAFFGQGTRLTVV.

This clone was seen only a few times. The CDR3 coding sequence is TGTGCCATCAGTGGCGGGGTAGAGAACAATCAGCCCCAGCATTTT. Its protein product is CAISGGVENNQPQHF. The chain recombines TRBV10-3 with TRBJ1-5; D gene ambiguous. Trimming took 4 bases from V and 3 from J, leaving 13 bases between them. Looked up from germline, CDR1 is ENHRY and CDR2 is SYGVKD. This CDR3 contains 15 residues.

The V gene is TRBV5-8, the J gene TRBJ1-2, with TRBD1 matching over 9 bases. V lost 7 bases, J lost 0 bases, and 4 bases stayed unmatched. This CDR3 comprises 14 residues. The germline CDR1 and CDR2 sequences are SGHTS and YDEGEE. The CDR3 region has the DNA TGTGCCAGCCGAAGGACAGGGGCTAACTATGGCTACACCTTC. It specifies CASRRTGANYGYTF.

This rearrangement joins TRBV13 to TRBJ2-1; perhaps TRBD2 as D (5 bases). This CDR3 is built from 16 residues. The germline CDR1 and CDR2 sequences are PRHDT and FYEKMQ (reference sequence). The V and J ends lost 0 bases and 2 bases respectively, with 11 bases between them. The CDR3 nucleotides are TGTGCCAGCAGCTTAGGTCCGGGGTCCCCCTACAATGAGCAGTTCTTC. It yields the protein CASSLGPGSPYNEQFF.

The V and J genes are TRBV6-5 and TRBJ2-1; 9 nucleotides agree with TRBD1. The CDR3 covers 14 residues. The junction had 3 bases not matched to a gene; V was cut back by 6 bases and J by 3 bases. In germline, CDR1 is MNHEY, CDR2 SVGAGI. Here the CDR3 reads CASRLGQGYNEQFF. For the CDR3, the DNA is TGTGCCAGCAGACTGGGACAGGGCTACAATGAGCAGTTCTTC.

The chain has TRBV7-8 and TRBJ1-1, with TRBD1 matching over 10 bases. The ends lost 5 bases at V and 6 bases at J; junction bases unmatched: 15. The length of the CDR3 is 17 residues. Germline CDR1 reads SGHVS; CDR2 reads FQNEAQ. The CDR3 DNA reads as TGTGCCAGCAGCCACGCTCCGGGACAGGGGATTTTTGCTGAAGCTTTCTTT. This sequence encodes CASSHAPGQGIFAEAFF.

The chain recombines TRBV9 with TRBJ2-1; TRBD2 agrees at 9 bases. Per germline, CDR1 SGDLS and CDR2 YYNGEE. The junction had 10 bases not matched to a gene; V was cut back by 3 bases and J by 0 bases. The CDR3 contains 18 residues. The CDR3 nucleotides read TGTGCCAGCAGCGAGTCCAGACTAGCGGAGAGCTCCTACAATGAGCAGTTCTTC. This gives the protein CASSESRLAESSYNEQFF.

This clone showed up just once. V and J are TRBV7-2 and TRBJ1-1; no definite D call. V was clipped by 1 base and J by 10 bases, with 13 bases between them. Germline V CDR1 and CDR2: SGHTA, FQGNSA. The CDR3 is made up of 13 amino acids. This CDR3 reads CASSLGRDSRAFF. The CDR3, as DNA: TGTGCCAGCAGCTTAGGTCGGGATTCCAGAGCTTTCTTT. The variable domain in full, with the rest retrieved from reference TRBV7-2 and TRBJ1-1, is GAGVSQSPSNKVTEKGKDVELRCDPISGHTALYWYRQSLGQGLEFLIYFQGNSAPDKSGLPSDRFSAERTGGSVSTLTIQRTQQEDSAVYLCASSLGRDSRAFFGQGTRLTVV.

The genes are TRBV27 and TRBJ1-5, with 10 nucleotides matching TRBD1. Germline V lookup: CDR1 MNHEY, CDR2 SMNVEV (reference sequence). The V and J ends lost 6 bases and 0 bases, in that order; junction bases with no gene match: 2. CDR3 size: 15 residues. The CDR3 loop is CASRDRGISNQPQHF. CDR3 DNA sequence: TGTGCCAGCAGGGACAGGGGGATTAGCAATCAGCCCCAGCATTTT.

The CDR3 region has the DNA TGTGCCAGCAGCCAGGACAGGGCCGGTAACTATGGCTACACCTTC. This encodes CASSQDRAGNYGYTF. This rearrangement joins TRBV5-4 to TRBJ1-2, with 8 bases matching TRBD1. This CDR3 comprises 15 residues. V shed 4 bases and J 1 base; nucleotides not matched to a gene: 6. Germline-derived CDR1 and CDR2 are SGHNT and YYREEE (reference sequence). The whole variable domain, filled in from reference TRBV5-4 and TRBJ1-2, reads ETGVTQSPTHLIKTRGQQVTLRCSSQSGHNTVSWYQQALGQGPQFIFQYYREEENGRGNFPPRFSGLQFPNYSSELNVNALELDDSALYLCASSQDRAGNYGYTFGSGTRLTVV.

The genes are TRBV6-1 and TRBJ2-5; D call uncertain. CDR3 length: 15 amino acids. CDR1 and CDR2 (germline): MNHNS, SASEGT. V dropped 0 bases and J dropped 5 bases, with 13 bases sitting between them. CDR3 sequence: CASSEAGGLRETQYF. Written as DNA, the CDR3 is TGTGCCAGCAGTGAAGCCGGCGGATTACGGGAGACCCAGTACTTC.

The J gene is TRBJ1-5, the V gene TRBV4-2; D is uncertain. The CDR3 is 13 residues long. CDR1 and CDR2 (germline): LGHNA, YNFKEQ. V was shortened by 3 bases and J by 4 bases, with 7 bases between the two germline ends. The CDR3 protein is CASSHSPNQPQHF. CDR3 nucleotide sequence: TGTGCCAGCAGCCACTCTCCGAATCAGCCCCAGCATTTT.

In DNA, the CDR3 is TGTGCCAGCAGCTTGGGACTTGCGGGACTAGCTGGAGCAGATACGCAGTATTTT. Translation gives CASSLGLAGLAGADTQYF. V is TRBV5-5 and J is TRBJ2-3, with 9 bases lining up with TRBD2. V was pared by 0 bases and J by 4 bases, with 12 bases of the junction left unmatched. CDR1 is SGHKS and CDR2 is YYEKEE in the germline V gene (reference sequence). The CDR3 has 18 residues. Combining the CDR3 with reference TRBV5-5 and TRBJ2-3 gives the whole variable domain DAGVTQSPTHLIKTRGQQVTLRCSPISGHKSVSWYQQVLGQGPQFIFQYYEKEERGRGNFPDRFSARQFPNYSSELNVNALLLGDSALYLCASSLGLAGLAGADTQYFGPGTRLTVL.